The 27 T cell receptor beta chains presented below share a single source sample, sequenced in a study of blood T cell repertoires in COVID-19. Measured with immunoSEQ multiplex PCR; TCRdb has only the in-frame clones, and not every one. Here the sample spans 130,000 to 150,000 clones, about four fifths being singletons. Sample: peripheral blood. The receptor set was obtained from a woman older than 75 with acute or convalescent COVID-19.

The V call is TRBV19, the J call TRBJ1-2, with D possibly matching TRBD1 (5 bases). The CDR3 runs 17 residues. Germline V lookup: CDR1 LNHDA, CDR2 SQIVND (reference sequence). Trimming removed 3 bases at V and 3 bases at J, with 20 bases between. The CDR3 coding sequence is TGTGCCAGTAGTATGGACCCCACAGGTCTTCTATACTATGGCTACACCTTC. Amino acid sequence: CASSMDPTGLLYYGYTF.

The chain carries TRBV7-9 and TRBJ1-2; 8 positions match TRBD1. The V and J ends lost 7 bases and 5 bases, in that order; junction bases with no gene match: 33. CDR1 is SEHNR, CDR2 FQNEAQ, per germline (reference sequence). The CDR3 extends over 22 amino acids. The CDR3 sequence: CASTSTISGQGMALHNIYGYTF. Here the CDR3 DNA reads TGTGCCAGCACCTCAACGATTAGCGGACAGGGTATGGCCCTTCATAACATATATGGCTACACCTTC.

The CDR3 reads CASSLTPPRAGWNSPLHF. CDR3 in DNA: TGTGCCAGCAGCTTAACCCCCCCGAGGGCGGGGTGGAACTCACCCCTCCACTTT. V is TRBV11-2 and J is TRBJ1-6; no clear D gene. Germline CDR1 is SGHAT and CDR2 is FQNNGV. The CDR3 is 18 residues long. The V end was cut by 2 bases, the J end by 10 bases, with 24 bases between.

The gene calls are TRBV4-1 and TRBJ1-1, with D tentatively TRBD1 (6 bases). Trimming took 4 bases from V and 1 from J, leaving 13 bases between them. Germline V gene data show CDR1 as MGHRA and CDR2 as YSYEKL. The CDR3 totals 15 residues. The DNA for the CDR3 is TGCGCCAGCAGCCGACTAACAGGGAAGAACACTGAAGCTTTCTTT. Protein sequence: CASSRLTGKNTEAFF.

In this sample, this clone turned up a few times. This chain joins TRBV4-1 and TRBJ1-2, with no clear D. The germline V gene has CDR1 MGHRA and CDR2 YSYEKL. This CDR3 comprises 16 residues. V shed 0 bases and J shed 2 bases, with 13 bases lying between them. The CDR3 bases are TGCGCCAGCAGCCAAGATAACATCCCCACCAACTATGGCTACACCTTC. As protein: CASSQDNIPTNYGYTF.

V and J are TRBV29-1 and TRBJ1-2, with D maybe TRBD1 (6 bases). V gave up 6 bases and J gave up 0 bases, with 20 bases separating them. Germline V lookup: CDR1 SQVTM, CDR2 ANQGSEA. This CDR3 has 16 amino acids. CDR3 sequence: CSVPVGAGTTNYGYTF. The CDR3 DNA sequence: TGCAGCGTCCCCGTGGGGGCAGGAACAACTAACTATGGCTACACCTTC.

CDR3 in amino acids: CASSLTGDVTEAFF. CDR3 in DNA: TGTGCCAGCAGTCTAACAGGGGACGTCACTGAAGCTTTCTTT. V and J are TRBV2 and TRBJ1-1; 7 bases are shared with TRBD1. Losses at the gene ends were 5 bases for V and 4 bases for J; bases not matched to a gene: 7. The CDR3 is 14 residues long. Germline V gene sequence: CDR1 SNHLY, CDR2 FYNNEI. Full variable domain (outside the CDR3, taken from reference TRBV2 and TRBJ1-1): EPEVTQTPSHQVTQMGQEVILRCVPISNHLYFYWYRQILGQKVEFLVSFYNNEISEKSEIFDDQFSVERPDGSNFTLKIRSTKLEDSAMYFCASSLTGDVTEAFFGQGTRLTVV.

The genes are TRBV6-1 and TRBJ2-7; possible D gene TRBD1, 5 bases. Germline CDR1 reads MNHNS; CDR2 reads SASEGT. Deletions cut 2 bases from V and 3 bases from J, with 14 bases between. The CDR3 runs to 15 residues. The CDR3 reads CASSEPTVNDYEQYF. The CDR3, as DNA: TGTGCCAGCAGTGAACCGACAGTTAACGACTACGAGCAGTACTTC.

The CDR3 nucleotides are TGTGCCAGCAGCTCGGGTACCGGGACAGGCGACTATGGCTACACCTTC. The encoded protein is CASSSGTGTGDYGYTF. This chain uses TRBV5-6 with TRBJ1-2, with 8 bases lining up with TRBD1. Germline V gene data show CDR1 as SGHDT and CDR2 as YYEEEE. The CDR3 has 16 amino acids. The V segment lost 3 bases and the J segment 3 bases; nucleotides outside the gene matches: 10.

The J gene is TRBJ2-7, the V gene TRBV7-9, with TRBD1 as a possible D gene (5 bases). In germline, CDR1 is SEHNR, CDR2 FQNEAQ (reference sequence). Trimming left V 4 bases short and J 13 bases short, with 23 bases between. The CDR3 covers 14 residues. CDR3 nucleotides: TGTGCCAGCAGCTCAACTATACGACAGATAACCCTCTACTTC. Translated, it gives CASSSTIRQITLYF.

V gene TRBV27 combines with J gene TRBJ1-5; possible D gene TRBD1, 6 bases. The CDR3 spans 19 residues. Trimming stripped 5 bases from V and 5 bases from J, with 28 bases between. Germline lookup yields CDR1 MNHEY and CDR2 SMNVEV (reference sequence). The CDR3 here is CASSPGPGLYRESHQPQHF. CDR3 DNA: TGTGCCAGCAGTCCGGGCCCCGGACTTTACAGGGAATCCCATCAGCCCCAGCATTTT.

This chain's CDR3 is CASSHRVTAYEQYF. The CDR3 DNA reads as TGTGCCAGCAGCCATAGAGTTACAGCCTACGAGCAGTACTTC. This sequence joins TRBV7-9 and TRBJ2-7, with D unclear. CDR1 SEHNR and CDR2 FQNEAQ come from the germline V gene (reference sequence). There are 14 residues in the CDR3. Trimming took 5 bases from V and 2 from J, leaving 13 bases between them.

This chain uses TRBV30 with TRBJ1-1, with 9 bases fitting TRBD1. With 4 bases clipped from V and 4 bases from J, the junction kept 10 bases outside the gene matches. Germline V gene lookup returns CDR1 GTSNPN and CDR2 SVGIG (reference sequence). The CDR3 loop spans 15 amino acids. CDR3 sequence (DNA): TGTGCCTGGACCCTGAGGGGGACAGGGAGCACTGAAGCTTTCTTT. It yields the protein CAWTLRGTGSTEAFF.

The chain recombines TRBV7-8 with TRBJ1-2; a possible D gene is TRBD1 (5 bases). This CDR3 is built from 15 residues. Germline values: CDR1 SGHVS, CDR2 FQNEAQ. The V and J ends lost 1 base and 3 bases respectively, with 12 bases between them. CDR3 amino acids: CASSLDGGWDYGYTF. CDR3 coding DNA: TGTGCCAGCAGCTTAGACGGGGGTTGGGACTATGGCTACACCTTC.

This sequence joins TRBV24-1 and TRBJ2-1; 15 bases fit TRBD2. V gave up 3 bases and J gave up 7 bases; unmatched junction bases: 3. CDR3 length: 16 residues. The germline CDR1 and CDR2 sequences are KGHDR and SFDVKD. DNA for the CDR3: TGTGCCACCAGTGATCCCGGACTAGCGGGGGGGAATGAGCAGTTCTTC. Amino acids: CATSDPGLAGGNEQFF.

CDR3 nucleotides: TGTGCCATCGGCAGGGGACAGGGTGACTACGAGCAGTACTTC. As protein: CAIGRGQGDYEQYF. This sequence joins TRBV2 and TRBJ2-5; the match to TRBD1 covers 9 bases. The J call could be wrong; TRBJ2-7 is a better fit for the DNA end. Germline V gene data show CDR1 as SNHLY and CDR2 as FYNNEI. The CDR3 extends over 14 amino acids.

The CDR3, as DNA: TGTGCCAGCACCCTTAGCGGGGGGAACTATGGCTACACCTTC. Translating gives CASTLSGGNYGYTF. The chain recombines TRBV7-8 with TRBJ1-2; D is possibly TRBD1 (5 bases). V dropped 7 bases and J dropped 2 bases, with 14 bases sitting between them. CDR3 length equals 14 residues. Looked up from germline, CDR1 is SGHVS and CDR2 is FQNEAQ.

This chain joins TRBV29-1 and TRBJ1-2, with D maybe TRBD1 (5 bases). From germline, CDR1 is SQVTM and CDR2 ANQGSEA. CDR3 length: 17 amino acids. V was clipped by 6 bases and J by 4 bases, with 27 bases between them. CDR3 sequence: CSVGISLQATLGYGYTF. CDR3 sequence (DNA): TGCAGCGTCGGAATAAGTCTACAGGCAACCCTGGGCTATGGCTACACCTTC.

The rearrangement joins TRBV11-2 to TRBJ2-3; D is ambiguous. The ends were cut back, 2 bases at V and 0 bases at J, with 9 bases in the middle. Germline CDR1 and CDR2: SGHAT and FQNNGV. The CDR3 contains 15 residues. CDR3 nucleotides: TGTGCCAGCAGCTTACTAGGAGCTAGCACAGATACGCAGTATTTT. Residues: CASSLLGASTDTQYF.

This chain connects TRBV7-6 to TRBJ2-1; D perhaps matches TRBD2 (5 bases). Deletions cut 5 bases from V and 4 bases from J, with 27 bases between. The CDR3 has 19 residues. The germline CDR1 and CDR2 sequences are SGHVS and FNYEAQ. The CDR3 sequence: CASSTPKPVEAGWYNEQFF. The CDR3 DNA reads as TGTGCCAGCAGCACCCCCAAGCCGGTTGAGGCGGGTTGGTACAATGAGCAGTTCTTC.

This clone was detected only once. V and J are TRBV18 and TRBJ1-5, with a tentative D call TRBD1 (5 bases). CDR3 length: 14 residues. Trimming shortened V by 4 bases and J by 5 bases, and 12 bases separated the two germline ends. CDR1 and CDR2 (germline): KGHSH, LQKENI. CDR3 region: CASSLQEGDQPQHF. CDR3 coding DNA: TGTGCCAGCTCACTACAAGAAGGGGATCAGCCCCAGCATTTT.

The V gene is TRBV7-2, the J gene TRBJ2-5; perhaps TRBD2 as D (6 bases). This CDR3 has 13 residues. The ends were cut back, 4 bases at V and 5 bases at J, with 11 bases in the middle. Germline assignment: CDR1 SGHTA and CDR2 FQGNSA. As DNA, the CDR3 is TGTGCCAGCAGCTCCGGGACTCGGGAGACCCAGTACTTC. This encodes CASSSGTRETQYF. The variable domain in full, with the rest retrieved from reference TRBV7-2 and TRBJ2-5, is GAGVSQSPSNKVTEKGKDVELRCDPISGHTALYWYRQSLGQGLEFLIYFQGNSAPDKSGLPSDRFSAERTGGSVSTLTIQRTQQEDSAVYLCASSSGTRETQYFGPGTRLLVL.

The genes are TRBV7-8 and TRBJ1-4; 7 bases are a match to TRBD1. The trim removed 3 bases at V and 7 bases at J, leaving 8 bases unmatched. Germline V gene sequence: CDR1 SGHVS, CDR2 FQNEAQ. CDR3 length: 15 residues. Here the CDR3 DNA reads TGTGCCAGCAGCTTGACAGGGACCAGGAGTGAAAAACTGTTTTTT. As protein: CASSLTGTRSEKLFF.

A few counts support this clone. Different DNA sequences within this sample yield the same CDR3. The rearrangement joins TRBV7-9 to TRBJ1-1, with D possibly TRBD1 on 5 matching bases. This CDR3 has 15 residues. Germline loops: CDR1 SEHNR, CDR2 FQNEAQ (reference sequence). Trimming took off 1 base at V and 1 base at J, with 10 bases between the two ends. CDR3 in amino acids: CASSLVRQPNTEAFF. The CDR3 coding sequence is TGTGCCAGCAGCTTAGTGAGACAGCCGAACACTGAAGCTTTCTTT.

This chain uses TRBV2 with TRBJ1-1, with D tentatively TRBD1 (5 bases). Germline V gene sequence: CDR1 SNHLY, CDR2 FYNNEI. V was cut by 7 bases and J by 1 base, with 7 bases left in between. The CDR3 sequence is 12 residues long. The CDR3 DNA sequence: TGTGCCAGCACTAGGGGGAACACTGAAGCTTTCTTT. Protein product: CASTRGNTEAFF.

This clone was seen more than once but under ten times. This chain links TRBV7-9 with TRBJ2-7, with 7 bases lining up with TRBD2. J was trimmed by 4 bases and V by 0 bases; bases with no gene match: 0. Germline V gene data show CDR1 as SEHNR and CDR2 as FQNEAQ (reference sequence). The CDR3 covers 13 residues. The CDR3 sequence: CASSLAGGYEQYF. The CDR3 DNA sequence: TGTGCCAGCAGCTTAGCGGGAGGGTACGAGCAGTACTTC. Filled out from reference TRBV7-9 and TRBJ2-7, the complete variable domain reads DTGVSQNPRHKITKRGQNVTFRCDPISEHNRLYWYRQTLGQGPEFLTYFQNEAQLEKSRLLSDRFSAERPKGSFSTLEIQRTEQGDSAMYLCASSLAGGYEQYFGPGTRLTVT.

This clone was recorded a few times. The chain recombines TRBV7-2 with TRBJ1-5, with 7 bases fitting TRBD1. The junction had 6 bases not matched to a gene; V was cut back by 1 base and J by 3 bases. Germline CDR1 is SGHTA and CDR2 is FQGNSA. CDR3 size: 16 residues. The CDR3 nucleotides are TGTGCCAGCAGCTTAGTGGGACAGCATCCCAATCAGCCCCAGCATTTT. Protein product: CASSLVGQHPNQPQHF.